This T cell receptor beta chain is from a study of regulatory T cells in long-lasting Graves disease. Comments on this clonotype: Its matching antigen is unknown.

Overall study findings and caveats: Persistent cases favored TRBV28, TRBJ1-2 and TRBJ2-5.

Trimming cost V 6 bases and J 0 bases; bases outside gene matches: 9. This CDR3 spans 16 amino acids. Germline V lookup: CDR1 MDHEN, CDR2 SYDVKM. With iRepertoire HTBI primers and Arm-PCR of CDR3 regions, TCR beta libraries were built. MiXCR, run by TCRdb on the multiplex PCR reads, gives a single entry per CDR3 protein. The sample yields 400,000 to 550,000 distinct CDR3 sequences, about 15% seen once. Stated time point: newly diagnosed GD, antithyroid drugs for less than 3 months. The TCR library was prepared using RNA isolated from PBMCs. In addition, the sample was reused for a study of T cells in Graves' hyperthyroidism and ophthalmopathy.

The specimen comprised peripheral blood mononuclear cells (PBMCs), sampled at new diagnosis, from a patient treated with antithyroid drugs. This chain uses TRBV28 with TRBJ2-7, with 9 bases identical to TRBD2. This clonotype was obtained from a woman in her thirties with Graves disease. The CDR3 DNA sequence: TGTGCCAGCAGCCAAGTACTAGCGGGTAGCTCCTACGAGCAGTACTTC. This sequence encodes CASSQVLAGSSYEQYF.